One T cell receptor beta chain is described in this entry. Individual cDNA molecules received unique molecular identifiers. TCRdb reprocessed the 5' RACE reads with MiXCR, giving one entry per CDR3 protein. This table has 65,000 to 80,000 distinct CDR3 sequences, 9.5% to 15% appearing once. Per germline, CDR1 SGHKS and CDR2 YYEKEE (reference sequence). V dropped 1 base and J dropped 4 bases, with 15 bases sitting between them. The CDR3 loop spans 15 amino acids. The data are from a study of early T cells in non-severe SARS-CoV-2 infection. The sequencing input was whole blood. The rearrangement joins TRBV5-5 to TRBJ2-7, with D unresolved. The receptor's source is an adult who was a healthcare worker with PCR-confirmed SARS-CoV-2 infection or an uninfected control (not recorded which). The CDR3 spells CASSLTPETVYEQYF. The CDR3 nucleotides are TGTGCCAGCAGCTTGACGCCGGAGACGGTATACGAGCAGTACTTC.